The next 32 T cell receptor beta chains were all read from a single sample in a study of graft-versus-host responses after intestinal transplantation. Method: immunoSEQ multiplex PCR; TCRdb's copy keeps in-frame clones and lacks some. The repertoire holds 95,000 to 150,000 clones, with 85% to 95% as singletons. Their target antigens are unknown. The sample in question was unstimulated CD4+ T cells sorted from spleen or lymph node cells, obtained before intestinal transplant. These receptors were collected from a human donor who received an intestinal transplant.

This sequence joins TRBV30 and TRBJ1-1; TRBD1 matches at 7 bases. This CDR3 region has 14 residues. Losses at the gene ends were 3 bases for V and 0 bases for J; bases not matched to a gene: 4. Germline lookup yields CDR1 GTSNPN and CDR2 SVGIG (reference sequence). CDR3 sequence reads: CAWSRGTMNTEAFF. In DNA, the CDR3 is TGTGCCTGGAGCAGGGGGACCATGAACACTGAAGCTTTCTTT.

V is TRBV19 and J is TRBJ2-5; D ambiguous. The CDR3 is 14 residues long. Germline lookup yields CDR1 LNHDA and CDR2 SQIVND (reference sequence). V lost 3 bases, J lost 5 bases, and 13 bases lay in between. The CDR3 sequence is CASSMTESRETQYF. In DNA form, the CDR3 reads TGTGCCAGTAGTATGACGGAATCTCGGGAGACCCAGTACTTC.

The CDR3 region is CASSYGGGGMNTEAFF. The CDR3 region has the DNA TGTGCCAGCAGTTACGGGGGGGGAGGCATGAACACTGAAGCTTTCTTT. The chain recombines TRBV6-6 with TRBJ1-1; D is possibly TRBD1 (5 bases). Trimming cost V 2 bases and J 0 bases, with 13 bases left between them. The CDR3 runs 16 residues. Germline V gene lookup returns CDR1 MNHNY and CDR2 SVGAGI (reference sequence).

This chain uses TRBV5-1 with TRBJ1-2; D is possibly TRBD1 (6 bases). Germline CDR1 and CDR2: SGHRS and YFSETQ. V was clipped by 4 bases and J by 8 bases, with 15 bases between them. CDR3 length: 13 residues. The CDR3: CASSLDSTSGYTF. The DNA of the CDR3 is TGCGCCAGCAGCCTGGACAGCACGAGCGGCTACACCTTC.

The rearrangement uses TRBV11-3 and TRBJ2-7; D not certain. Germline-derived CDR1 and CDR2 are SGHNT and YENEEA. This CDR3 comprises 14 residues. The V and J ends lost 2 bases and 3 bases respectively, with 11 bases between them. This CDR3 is CASSLYSLGYEQYF. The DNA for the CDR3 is TGTGCCAGCAGCTTATACTCTCTCGGCTACGAGCAGTACTTC. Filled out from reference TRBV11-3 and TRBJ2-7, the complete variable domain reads EAGVVQSPRYKIIEKKQPVAFWCNPISGHNTLYWYLQNLGQGPELLIRYENEEAVDDSQLPKDRFSAERLKGVDSTLKIQPAELGDSAVYLCASSLYSLGYEQYFGPGTRLTVT.

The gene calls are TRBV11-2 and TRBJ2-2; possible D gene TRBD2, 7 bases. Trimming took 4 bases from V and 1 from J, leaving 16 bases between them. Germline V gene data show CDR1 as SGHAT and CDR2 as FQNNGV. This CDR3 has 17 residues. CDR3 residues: CASSYPRGGQNTGELFF. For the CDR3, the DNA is TGTGCCAGCAGCTATCCAAGGGGGGGGCAGAACACCGGGGAGCTGTTTTTT.

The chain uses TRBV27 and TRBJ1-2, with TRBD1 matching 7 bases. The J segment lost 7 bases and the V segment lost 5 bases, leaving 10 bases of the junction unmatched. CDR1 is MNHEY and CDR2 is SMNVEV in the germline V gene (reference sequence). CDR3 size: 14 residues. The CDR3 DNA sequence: TGTGCCAGCAGTCCTATCGACAGGGTGGCTGGCTACACCTTC. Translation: CASSPIDRVAGYTF.

The CDR3 here is CASSQDPGPSSTEAFF. CDR3 DNA: TGTGCCAGCAGCCAAGACCCGGGCCCGTCGAGTACTGAAGCTTTCTTT. The J gene is TRBJ1-1, the V gene TRBV14; D not certain. The length of the CDR3 is 16 residues. With 0 bases removed from V and 5 bases from J, the gap between germline ends came to 16 bases. Germline CDR1 reads SGHDN; CDR2 reads FVKESK.

The CDR3 sequence: CATQNVYSNQPQHF. For the CDR3, the DNA is TGTGCCACCCAAAACGTGTATAGCAATCAGCCCCAGCATTTT. The chain links TRBV10-3 to TRBJ1-5; D is unresolved. This CDR3 is 14 amino acids long. V was pared by 10 bases and J by 0 bases, with 13 bases between. Germline-derived CDR1 and CDR2 are ENHRY and SYGVKD.

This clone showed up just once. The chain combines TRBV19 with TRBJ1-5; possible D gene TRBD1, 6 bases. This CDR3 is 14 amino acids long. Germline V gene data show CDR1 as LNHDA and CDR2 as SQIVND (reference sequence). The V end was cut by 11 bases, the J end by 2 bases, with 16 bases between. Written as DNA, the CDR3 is TGTGCCTCCCAGAGACAGGTGGGCAATCAGCCCCAGCATTTT. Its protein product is CASQRQVGNQPQHF. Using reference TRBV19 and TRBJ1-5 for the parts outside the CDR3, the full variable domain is DGGITQSPKYLFRKEGQNVTLSCEQNLNHDAMYWYRQDPGQGLRLIYYSQIVNDFQKGDIAEGYSVSREKKESFPLTVTSAQKNPTAFYLCASQRQVGNQPQHFGDGTRLSIL.

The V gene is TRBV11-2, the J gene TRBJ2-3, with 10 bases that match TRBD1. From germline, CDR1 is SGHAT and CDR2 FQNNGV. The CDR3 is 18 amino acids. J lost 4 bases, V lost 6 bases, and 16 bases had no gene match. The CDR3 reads CASRLPSFATGGADTQYF. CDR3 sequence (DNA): TGTGCCAGCAGGCTCCCCTCTTTTGCGACAGGGGGCGCAGATACGCAGTATTTT.

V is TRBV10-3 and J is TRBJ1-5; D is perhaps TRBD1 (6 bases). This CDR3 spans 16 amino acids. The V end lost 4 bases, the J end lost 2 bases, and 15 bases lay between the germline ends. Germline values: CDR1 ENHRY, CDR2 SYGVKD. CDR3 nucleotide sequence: TGTGCCATCAGTGCCTCAGGGGCCGGTGGCAATCAGCCCCAGCATTTT. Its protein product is CAISASGAGGNQPQHF.

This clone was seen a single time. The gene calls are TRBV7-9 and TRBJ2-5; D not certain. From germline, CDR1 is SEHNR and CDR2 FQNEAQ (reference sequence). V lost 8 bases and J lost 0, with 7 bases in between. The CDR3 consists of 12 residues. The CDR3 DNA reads TGTGCCAGCTCCGGGTACCAAGAGACCCAGTACTTC. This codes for CASSGYQETQYF.

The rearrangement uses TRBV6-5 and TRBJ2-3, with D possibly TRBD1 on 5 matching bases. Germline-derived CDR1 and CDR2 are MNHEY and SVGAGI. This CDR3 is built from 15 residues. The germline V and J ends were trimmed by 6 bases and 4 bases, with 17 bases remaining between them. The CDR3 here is CASRTRQTSADTQYF. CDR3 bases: TGTGCCAGCAGAACAAGACAGACCTCGGCAGATACGCAGTATTTT.

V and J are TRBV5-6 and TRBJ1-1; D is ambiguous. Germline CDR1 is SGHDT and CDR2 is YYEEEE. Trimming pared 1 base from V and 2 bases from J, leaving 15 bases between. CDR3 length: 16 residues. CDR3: CASSLFLGVLNTEAFF. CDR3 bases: TGTGCCAGCAGCTTGTTTCTTGGGGTGCTCAACACTGAAGCTTTCTTT.

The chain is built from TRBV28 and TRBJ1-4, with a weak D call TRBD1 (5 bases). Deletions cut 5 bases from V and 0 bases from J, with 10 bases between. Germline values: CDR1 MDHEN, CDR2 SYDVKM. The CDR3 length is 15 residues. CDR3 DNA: TGTGCCAGCAGTCTGACAGTTCCAACTAATGAAAAACTGTTTTTT. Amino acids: CASSLTVPTNEKLFF.

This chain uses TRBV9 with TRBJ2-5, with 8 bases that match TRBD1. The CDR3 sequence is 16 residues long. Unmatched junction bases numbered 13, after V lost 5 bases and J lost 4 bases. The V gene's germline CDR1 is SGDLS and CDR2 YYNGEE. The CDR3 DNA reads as TGTGCCAGCAGTCTTTCCCAGGGGGCATACGGAGAGACCCAGTACTTC. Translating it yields CASSLSQGAYGETQYF.

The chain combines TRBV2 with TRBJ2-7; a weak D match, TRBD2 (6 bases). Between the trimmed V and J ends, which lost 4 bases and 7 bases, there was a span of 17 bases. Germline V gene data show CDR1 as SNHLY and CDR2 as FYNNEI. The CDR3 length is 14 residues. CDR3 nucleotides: TGTGCCAGCAGTGGGGGACTCCTCCCTGGGGAGCAGTACTTC. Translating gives CASSGGLLPGEQYF.

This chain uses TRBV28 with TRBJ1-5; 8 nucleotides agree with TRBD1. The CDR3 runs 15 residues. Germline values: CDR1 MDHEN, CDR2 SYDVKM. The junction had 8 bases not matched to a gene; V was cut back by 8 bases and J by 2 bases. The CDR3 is CASGGQGAGNQPQHF. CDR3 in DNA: TGTGCCAGCGGTGGCCAGGGGGCGGGCAATCAGCCCCAGCATTTT.

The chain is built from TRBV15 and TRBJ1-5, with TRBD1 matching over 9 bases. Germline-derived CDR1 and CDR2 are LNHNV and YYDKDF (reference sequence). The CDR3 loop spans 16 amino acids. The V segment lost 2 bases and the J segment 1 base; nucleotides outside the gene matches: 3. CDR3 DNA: TGTGCCACCAGCAGAACAGGGGGCGGGAGCAATCAGCCCCAGCATTTT. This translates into CATSRTGGGSNQPQHF.

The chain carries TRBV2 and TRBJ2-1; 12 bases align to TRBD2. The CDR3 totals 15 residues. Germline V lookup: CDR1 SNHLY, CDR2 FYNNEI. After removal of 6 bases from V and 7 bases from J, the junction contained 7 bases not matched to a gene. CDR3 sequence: CASRVLAGGGNEQFF. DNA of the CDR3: TGTGCCAGCAGAGTACTAGCGGGAGGCGGGAATGAGCAGTTCTTC. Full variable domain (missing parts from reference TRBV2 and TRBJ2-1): EPEVTQTPSHQVTQMGQEVILRCVPISNHLYFYWYRQILGQKVEFLVSFYNNEISEKSEIFDDQFSVERPDGSNFTLKIRSTKLEDSAMYFCASRVLAGGGNEQFFGPGTRLTVL.

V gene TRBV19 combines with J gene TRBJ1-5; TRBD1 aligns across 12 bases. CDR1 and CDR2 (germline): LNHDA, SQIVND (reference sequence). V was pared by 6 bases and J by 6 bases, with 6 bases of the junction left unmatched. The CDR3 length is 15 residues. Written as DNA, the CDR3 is TGTGCCAGTAGGGGACAGGGGGCTTACGGTCAGCCCCAGCATTTT. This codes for CASRGQGAYGQPQHF.

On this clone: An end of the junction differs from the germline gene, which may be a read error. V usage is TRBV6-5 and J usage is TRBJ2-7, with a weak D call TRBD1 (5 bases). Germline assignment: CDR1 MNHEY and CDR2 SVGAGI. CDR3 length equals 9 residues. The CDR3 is CASSQTDSF. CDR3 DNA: TGTGCCAGCAGTCAGACAGATTCCTTC.

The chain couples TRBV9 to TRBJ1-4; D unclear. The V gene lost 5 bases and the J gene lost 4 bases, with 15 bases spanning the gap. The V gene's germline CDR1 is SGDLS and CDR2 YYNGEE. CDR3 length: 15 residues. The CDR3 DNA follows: TGTGCCAGCAGTGTGGCGCCTTCCGGTAATGAAAAACTGTTTTTT. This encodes CASSVAPSGNEKLFF.

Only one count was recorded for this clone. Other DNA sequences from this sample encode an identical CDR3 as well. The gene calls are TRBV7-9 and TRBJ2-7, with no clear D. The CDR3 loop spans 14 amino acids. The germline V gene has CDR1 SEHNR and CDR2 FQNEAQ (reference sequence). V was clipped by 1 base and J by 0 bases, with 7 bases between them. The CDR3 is CASSLGLSSYEQYF. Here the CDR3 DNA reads TGTGCCAGCAGCTTAGGGTTAAGCTCCTACGAGCAGTACTTC. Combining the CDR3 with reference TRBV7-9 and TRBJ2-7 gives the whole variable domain DTGVSQNPRHKITKRGQNVTFRCDPISEHNRLYWYRQTLGQGPEFLTYFQNEAQLEKSRLLSDRFSAERPKGSFSTLEIQRTEQGDSAMYLCASSLGLSSYEQYFGPGTRLTVT.

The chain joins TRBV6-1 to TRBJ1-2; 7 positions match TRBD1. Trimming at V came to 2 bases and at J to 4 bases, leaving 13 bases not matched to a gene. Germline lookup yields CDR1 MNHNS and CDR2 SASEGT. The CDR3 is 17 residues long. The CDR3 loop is CASSEWGDSLVGYGYTF. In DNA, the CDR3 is TGTGCCAGCAGTGAATGGGGGGACAGTCTAGTGGGCTATGGCTACACCTTC.

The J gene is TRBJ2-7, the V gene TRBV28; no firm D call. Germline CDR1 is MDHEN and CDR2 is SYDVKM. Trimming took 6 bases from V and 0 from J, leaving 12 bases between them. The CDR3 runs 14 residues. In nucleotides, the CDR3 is TGTGCCAGCAGGACCTCACTATACTCCTACGAGCAGTACTTC. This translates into CASRTSLYSYEQYF.

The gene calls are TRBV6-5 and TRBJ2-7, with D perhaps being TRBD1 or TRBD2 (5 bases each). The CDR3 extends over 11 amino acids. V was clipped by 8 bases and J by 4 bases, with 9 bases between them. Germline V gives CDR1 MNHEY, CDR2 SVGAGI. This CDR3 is CASREGYEQYF. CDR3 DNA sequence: TGTGCCAGCCGTGAGGGGTACGAGCAGTACTTC.

The CDR3 is CASSSLAGGHFEQYF. CDR3 in DNA: TGCGCCAGCAGCTCTCTAGCGGGGGGGCACTTCGAGCAGTACTTC. V gene TRBV5-1 combines with J gene TRBJ2-7, with 12 bases lining up with TRBD2. This CDR3 region has 15 residues. From germline, CDR1 is SGHRS and CDR2 YFSETQ. V was pared by 3 bases and J by 6 bases, with 7 bases of the junction left unmatched.

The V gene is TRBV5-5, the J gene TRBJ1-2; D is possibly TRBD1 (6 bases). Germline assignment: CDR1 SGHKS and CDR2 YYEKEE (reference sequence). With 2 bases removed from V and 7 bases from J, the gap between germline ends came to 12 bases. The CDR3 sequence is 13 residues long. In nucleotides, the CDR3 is TGTGCCAGCAGCTTAGGACAGTTCGTTGGCTACACCTTC. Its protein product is CASSLGQFVGYTF.

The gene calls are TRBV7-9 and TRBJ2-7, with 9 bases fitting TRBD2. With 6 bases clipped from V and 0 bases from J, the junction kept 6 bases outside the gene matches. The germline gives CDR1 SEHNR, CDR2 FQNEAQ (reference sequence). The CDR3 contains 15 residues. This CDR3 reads CASSRSTSGSYEQYF. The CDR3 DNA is TGTGCCAGCAGTAGATCGACTAGCGGCTCCTACGAGCAGTACTTC.

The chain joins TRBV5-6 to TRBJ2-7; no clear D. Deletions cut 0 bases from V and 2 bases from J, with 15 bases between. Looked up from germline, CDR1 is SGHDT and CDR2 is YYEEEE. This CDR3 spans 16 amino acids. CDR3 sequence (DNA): TGTGCCAGCAGCTTGGTCTCAGATACCAAGCCCTACGAGCAGTACTTC. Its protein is CASSLVSDTKPYEQYF.